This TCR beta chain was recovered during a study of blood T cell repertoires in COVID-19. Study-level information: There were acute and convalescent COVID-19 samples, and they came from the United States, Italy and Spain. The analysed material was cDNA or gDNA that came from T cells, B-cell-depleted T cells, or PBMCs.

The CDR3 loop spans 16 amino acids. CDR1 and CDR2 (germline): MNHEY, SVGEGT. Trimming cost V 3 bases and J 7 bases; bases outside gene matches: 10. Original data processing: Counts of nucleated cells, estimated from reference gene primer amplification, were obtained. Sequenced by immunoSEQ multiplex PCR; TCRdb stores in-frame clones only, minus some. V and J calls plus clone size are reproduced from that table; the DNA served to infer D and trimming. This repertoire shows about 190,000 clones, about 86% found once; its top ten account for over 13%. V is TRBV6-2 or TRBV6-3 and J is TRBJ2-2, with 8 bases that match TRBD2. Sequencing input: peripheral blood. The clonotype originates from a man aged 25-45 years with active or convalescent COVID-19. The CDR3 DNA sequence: TGTGCCAGCAGTTATCCTATAGCGGGATTGGGCGGGGAGCTGTTTTTT. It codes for CASSYPIAGLGGELFF.